This T cell receptor beta chain was documented in a study of T cell repertoires in cytomegalovirus infection. Findings of the study overall: HLA-C-restricted CMV-specific TCR beta clonotypes prevailed in the ex vivo response.

V gave up 11 bases and J gave up 1 base, with 17 bases separating them. Germline-derived CDR1 and CDR2 are LNHDA and SQIVND (reference sequence). CDR3 size: 14 residues. To note about this clonotype: Its antigen is not identified.

A single record per CDR3 protein comes from TCRdb applying MiXCR to the reads. This sample carries about 230,000 distinct CDR3 sequences, approximately 22% of them seen once, and the ten largest clones take roughly 20%. The J gene is TRBJ1-1, the V gene TRBV19, with D maybe TRBD1 (5 bases). The receptor's source is a human donor in good health (CMV status not recorded). Some clones in this sample may be carry-over from other donors' samples. The sequencing input was CD8+ T cells from PBMCs. CDR3 DNA: TGTGCCTGTTCGTGGGACGTCAGGAACACTGAAGCTTTCTTT. Its translation is CACSWDVRNTEAFF.